This T cell receptor (beta chain) is from a study of cytomegalovirus exposure and HLA in healthy donors. About the research overall: Later, an analysis reported that the roughly 120 validation repertoires had used the same platform as the approximately 670 first-cohort repertoires. Findings and limits, study-wide: Subsequent analysis showed first-cohort TCR clusters tending to co-occur in 120 or so validation repertoires.

A remark on this clone: Its antigen is unknown.

Per the germline V gene, CDR1 is SGHRS and CDR2 is YFSETQ. The ends lost 4 bases at V and 3 bases at J; junction bases unmatched: 8. This CDR3 contains 16 residues. Using immunoSEQ multiplex PCR, the repertoire was profiled, and TCRdb retains in-frame clones only, with some absent. The sample includes 70,000 to 95,000 clones, roughly 93% seen only once; the top ten take 3.6%. The origin of this receptor is a woman aged 25 to 45 in good health and CMV-seronegative. Material: PBMCs. This chain joins TRBV5-1 and TRBJ2-1; the match to TRBD2 covers 9 bases. CDR3 sequence (DNA): TGCGCCAGCAGCAACACGACTAGCGGAATCTACAATGAGCAGTTCTTC. Residues: CASSNTTSGIYNEQFF.